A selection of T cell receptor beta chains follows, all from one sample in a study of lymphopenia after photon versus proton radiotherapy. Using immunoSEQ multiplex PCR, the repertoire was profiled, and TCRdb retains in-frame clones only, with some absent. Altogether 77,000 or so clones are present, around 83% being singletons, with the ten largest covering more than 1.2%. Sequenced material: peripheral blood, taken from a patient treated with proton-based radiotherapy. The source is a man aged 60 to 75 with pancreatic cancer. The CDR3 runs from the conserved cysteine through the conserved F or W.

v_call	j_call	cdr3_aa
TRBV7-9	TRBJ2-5	CASSLGLRKETQYF
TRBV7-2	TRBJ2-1	CASSLISGRGSYNEQFF
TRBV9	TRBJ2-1	CASSVATSEMHEQFF
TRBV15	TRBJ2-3	CATSSPGREGRNTQYF
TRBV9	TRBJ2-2	CASSRDRAGTGELFF
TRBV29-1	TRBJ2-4	CSARGAIQNIQYF
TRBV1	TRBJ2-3	CTSSQDSAGTSGSTDTQYF
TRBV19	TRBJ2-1	CASSIPAHPSSYNEQFF
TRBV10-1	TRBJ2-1	CASSASGSYNEQFF
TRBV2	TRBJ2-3	CASSEAGGPSTDTQYF
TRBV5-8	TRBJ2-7	CASSLMRYQGAYEQYF
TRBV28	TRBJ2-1	CASLTSHSYNEQFF
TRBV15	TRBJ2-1	CATSRDRSSYNEQFF
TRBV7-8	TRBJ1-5	CASSLDPGEPQHF
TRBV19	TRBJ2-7	CASSMGDSRNEQYF
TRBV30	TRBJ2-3	CAWKLLADSTDTQYF
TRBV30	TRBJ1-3	CAWRESLSGNTIYF
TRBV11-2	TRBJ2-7	CASSLGAGSREQYF
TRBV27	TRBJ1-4	CASSLSGPATNEKLFF
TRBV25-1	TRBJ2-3	CASSDSSGNTDTQYF
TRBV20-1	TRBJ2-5	CSVFRETQYF
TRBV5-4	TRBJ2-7	CASSKDTAYEQYF
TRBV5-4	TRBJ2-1	CASRGGPRNEQFF
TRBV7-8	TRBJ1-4	CASGGLTTNEKLFF
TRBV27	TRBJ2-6	CASSQWTASSGANVLTF
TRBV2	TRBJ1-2	CASSWVNYGYTF
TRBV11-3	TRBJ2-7	CASSLGRAYEQYF
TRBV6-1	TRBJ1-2	CASSEDRGLGGYTF
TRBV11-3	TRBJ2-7	CASSLGGGTYEQYF
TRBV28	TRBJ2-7	CASRPTTGGAYEQYF
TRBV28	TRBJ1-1	CASSLLTGEAFF
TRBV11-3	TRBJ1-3	CASSPSSGNTIYF